The source of this TCR beta chain is a study of T cell repertoires in cytomegalovirus infection. In the study overall: Through public TCR beta signatures, both CMV infection and matching HLA type were indicated.

TCRdb processed the reads anew with MiXCR; each CDR3 protein has one entry. The data contain about 230,000 distinct CDR3 sequences, roughly 6.5% of them singletons. This CDR3 spans 13 amino acids. V was shortened by 5 bases and J by 8 bases, with 12 bases between the two germline ends. Germline CDR1 SGHTA, CDR2 FQGNSA. This clonotype was seen repeatedly, ten times or more. This TCR came from a human donor in good health (CMV status not recorded). Some clones in this sample may be carry-over from other donors' samples. Sequenced input: PBMCs. The chain combines TRBV7-2 with TRBJ2-2; D remains unclear. In DNA, the CDR3 is TGTGCCAGCAGCCTATTGAGAGCAGGGGAGCTGTTTTTT. Its translation is CASSLLRAGELFF.